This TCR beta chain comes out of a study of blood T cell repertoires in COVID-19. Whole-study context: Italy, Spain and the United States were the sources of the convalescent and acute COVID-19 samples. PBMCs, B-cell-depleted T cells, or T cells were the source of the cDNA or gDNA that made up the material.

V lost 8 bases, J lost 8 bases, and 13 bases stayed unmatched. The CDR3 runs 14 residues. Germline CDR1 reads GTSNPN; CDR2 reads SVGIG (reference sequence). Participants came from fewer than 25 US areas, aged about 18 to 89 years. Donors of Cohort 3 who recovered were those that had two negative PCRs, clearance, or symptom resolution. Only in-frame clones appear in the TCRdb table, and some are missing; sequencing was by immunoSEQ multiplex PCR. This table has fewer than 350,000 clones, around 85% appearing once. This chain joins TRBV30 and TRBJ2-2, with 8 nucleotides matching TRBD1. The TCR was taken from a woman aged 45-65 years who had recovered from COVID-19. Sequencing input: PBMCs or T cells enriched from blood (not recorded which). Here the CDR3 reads CAGDRGRLGGELFF. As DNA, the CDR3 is TGTGCCGGAGACAGGGGTCGCCTCGGAGGGGAGCTGTTTTTT.